This TCR beta chain came from a study of long-term antiretroviral therapy in people with HIV. Version v3.0 of the immunoSEQ assay ran at survey level. The repertoire was sequenced with immunoSEQ multiplex PCR; TCRdb's copy has only in-frame clones and lacks some. The table includes roughly 10,000 clones, approximately 78% detected once. Germline CDR1 is MGHRA and CDR2 is YSYEKL. V lost 4 bases to trimming and J lost 0 bases, with 8 bases between them. The CDR3 runs 14 residues. The clonotype was recovered from a middle-aged man with HIV. The V gene is TRBV4-1, the J gene TRBJ2-3, with a tentative D call TRBD1 (5 bases). This specimen was unsorted PBMCs, taken 1.2 years after starting antiretroviral therapy. The CDR3 DNA follows: TGCGCCAGCAGCCCGACAGTAAGCACAGATACGCAGTATTTT. It specifies CASSPTVSTDTQYF.